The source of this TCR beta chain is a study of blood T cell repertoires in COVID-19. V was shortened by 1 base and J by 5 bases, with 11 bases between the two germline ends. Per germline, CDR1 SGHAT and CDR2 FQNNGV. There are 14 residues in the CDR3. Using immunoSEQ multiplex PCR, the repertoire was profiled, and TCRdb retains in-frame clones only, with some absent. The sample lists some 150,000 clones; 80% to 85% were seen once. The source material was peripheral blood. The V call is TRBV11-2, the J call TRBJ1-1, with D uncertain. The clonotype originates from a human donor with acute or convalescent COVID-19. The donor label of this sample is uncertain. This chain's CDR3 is CASSLGRGGTEAFF. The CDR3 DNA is TGTGCCAGCAGCTTAGGACGGGGAGGGACTGAAGCTTTCTTT.